One and the same sample provided the 12 T cell receptor beta chains below, sequenced in a study of blood T cell repertoires in COVID-19. Measured with immunoSEQ multiplex PCR; TCRdb has only the in-frame clones, and not every one. The sample includes almost 250,000 clones, 85% to 90% of them seen just once. Sequenced: PBMCs or T cells enriched from blood (not recorded which). These receptors all stem from a woman in her twenties or thirties who had recovered from COVID-19.

The CDR3 sequence: CASSQGTSDTGELFF. The CDR3 DNA reads TGTGCCAGCAGCCAAGGGACTAGCGACACCGGGGAGCTGTTTTTT. V is TRBV4-2 and J is TRBJ2-2, with 9 bases that match TRBD2. V lost 1 base to trimming and J lost 3 bases; unmatched junction nucleotides: 0. The CDR3 has 15 amino acids. Per germline, CDR1 LGHNA and CDR2 YNFKEQ.

V gene TRBV10-3 combines with J gene TRBJ1-3; TRBD1 matches 9 bases. The germline V gene encodes CDR1 ENHRY and CDR2 SYGVKD. V was clipped by 6 bases and J by 4 bases; unmatched bases: 4. The CDR3 length is 14 residues. The CDR3 DNA reads as TGTGCCATCAGACAGGGGGCTGACGGAAACACCATATATTTT. This sequence encodes CAIRQGADGNTIYF.

The chain uses TRBV25-1 and TRBJ1-1, with a possible D match to TRBD1 (5 bases). The CDR3 has 16 amino acids. The V gene's germline CDR1 is MGHDK and CDR2 SYGVNS. Deletions cut 0 bases from V and 5 bases from J, with 16 bases between. The CDR3 region has the DNA TGTGCCAGCAGTGAATATCGCGGGGGGAGGAGGACTGAAGCTTTCTTT. As protein: CASSEYRGGRRTEAFF. The whole variable domain, remainder taken from reference TRBV25-1 and TRBJ1-1, is EADIYQTPRYLVIGTGKKITLECSQTMGHDKMYWYQQDPGMELHLIHYSYGVNSTEKGDLSSESTVSRIRTEHFPLTLESARPSHTSQYLCASSEYRGGRRTEAFFGQGTRLTVV.

The chain links TRBV24-1 to TRBJ2-3; D perhaps matches TRBD1 (6 bases). Per the germline V gene, CDR1 is KGHDR and CDR2 is SFDVKD. Trimming pared 4 bases from V and 1 base from J, leaving 14 bases between. The CDR3 runs 16 residues. In DNA form, the CDR3 reads TGTGCCACCAGTGACTCCCAGGGGTGGGGCACAGATACGCAGTATTTT. This translates into CATSDSQGWGTDTQYF.

The chain employs TRBV28 and TRBJ2-1; the match to TRBD2 covers 8 bases. CDR1 is MDHEN, CDR2 SYDVKM, per germline. CDR3 length: 12 amino acids. Trimming removed 1 base from V and 10 bases from J; junction bases left unmatched: 0. CDR3 region: CASSLLAGEQFF. CDR3 in DNA: TGTGCCAGCAGTTTATTAGCGGGAGAGCAGTTCTTC.

The CDR3 DNA sequence: TGTGCCACCAGTGATTGGAGCGGGAGGAGCACCGGGGAGCTGTTTTTT. Translating gives CATSDWSGRSTGELFF. This chain connects TRBV24-1 to TRBJ2-2, with 9 nucleotides matching TRBD2. The ends lost 2 bases at V and 4 bases at J; junction bases unmatched: 4. There are 16 residues in the CDR3. The germline CDR1 and CDR2 sequences are KGHDR and SFDVKD.

About this clone: The junction departs from germline at one end; a sequencing error may be responsible. The V and J genes are TRBV19 and TRBJ2-1; TRBD2 matches at 11 bases. CDR1 and CDR2 (germline): LNHDA, SQIVND (reference sequence). CDR3 length equals 12 residues. The CDR3 reads CNLAGGDNEQFF. The CDR3 DNA reads TGCAACCTAGCGGGAGGCGACAATGAGCAGTTCTTC. The variable domain in full, with the rest retrieved from reference TRBV19 and TRBJ2-1, is DGGITQSPKYLFRKEGQNVTLSCEQNLNHDAMYWYRQDPGQGLRLIYYSQIVNDFQKGDIAEGYSVSREKKESFPLTVTSAQKNPTAFYLCNLAGGDNEQFFGPGTRLTVL.

The chain recombines TRBV27 with TRBJ2-6; 8 bases map to TRBD1. The V gene end was trimmed by 5 bases and the J gene end by 0 bases; junction bases not matched to a gene: 6. This CDR3 contains 17 residues. From germline, CDR1 is MNHEY and CDR2 SMNVEV (reference sequence). CDR3: CASSARQGSSGANVLTF. The DNA of the CDR3 is TGTGCCAGCAGTGCCCGACAGGGGAGCTCTGGGGCCAACGTCCTGACTTTC.

This clone was counted a single time. CDR3 DNA sequence: TGTGCCAGCAGCCCCCCGGCGGGGGCGTTCAGGAACTATGGCTACACCTTC. Protein sequence: CASSPPAGAFRNYGYTF. The chain combines TRBV28 with TRBJ1-2; possibly TRBD1 for D (6 bases). V lost 6 bases to trimming and J lost 2 bases, with 22 bases between them. This CDR3 has 17 amino acids. CDR1 is MDHEN, CDR2 SYDVKM, per germline.

V and J are TRBV18 and TRBJ1-1; no reliable D call. V dropped 0 bases and J dropped 9 bases, with 11 bases sitting between them. CDR3 length equals 13 residues. Germline CDR1 and CDR2: KGHSH and LQKENI. The CDR3 protein is CASSPPVREQAFF. The CDR3 nucleotides read TGTGCCAGCTCACCACCGGTAAGGGAGCAAGCTTTCTTT. The complete variable domain, with remaining parts taken from reference TRBV18 and TRBJ1-1, reads NAGVMQNPRHLVRRRGQEARLRCSPMKGHSHVYWYRQLPEEGLKFMVYLQKENIIDESGMPKERFSAEFPKEGPSILRIQQVVRGDSAAYFCASSPPVREQAFFGQGTRLTVV.

The chain couples TRBV4-3 to TRBJ1-1, with unresolved D. Trimming removed 2 bases at V and 4 bases at J, with 11 bases between. Germline V gene data show CDR1 as LGHNA and CDR2 as YSLEER. The CDR3 is 14 amino acids. The CDR3 reads CASSQRIGVTEAFF. CDR3 DNA: TGCGCCAGCAGCCAAAGAATCGGGGTCACTGAAGCTTTCTTT.

The chain joins TRBV1 to TRBJ2-1; the table's D call of TRBD2 was not tested on the DNA. TRBV1 is deemed a pseudogene. The CDR3 totals 17 residues. CDR3 sequence (DNA): TGCACCAGCAGCCAGGACCCAGCGGGGAGACCCTACAATGAGCAGTTCTTC. Translation: CTSSQDPAGRPYNEQFF.